This passage covers 22 T cell receptor beta chains from one sample sequenced in a study of identical twins. Using its own MiXCR run on the 5' RACE reads, TCRdb lists one record per CDR3 protein. This sample has 700,000 to 950,000 distinct CDR3 sequences; 9% to 15% occur once, and the top ten carry around 1.6%. This same sample was also part of a study on yellow fever vaccine responses in identical twins.

Input material: PBMCs. These receptors all come from a woman between 18 and 29 years old in good health.

The table lists this clonotype with a few counts. The chain links TRBV7-2 to TRBJ2-5; D possibly corresponds to TRBD1 (6 bases). Trimming cost V 0 bases and J 1 base, with 9 bases left between them. Germline CDR1 is SGHTA and CDR2 is FQGNSA. The CDR3 consists of 15 residues. The CDR3 DNA reads as TGTGCCAGCAGCTTAGCCCGGACAGCCCAAGAGACCCAGTACTTC. Its protein product is CASSLARTAQETQYF.

This clonotype has more than one count but fewer than ten. The V and J genes are TRBV4-1 and TRBJ2-1, with TRBD2 matching 11 bases. This CDR3 is built from 15 residues. The V segment lost 3 bases and the J segment 8 bases; nucleotides outside the gene matches: 6. From germline, CDR1 is MGHRA and CDR2 YSYEKL. The CDR3 DNA reads TGCGCCAGCAGCCACTCCATACTAGCGGGAGATGAGCAGTTCTTC. It encodes CASSHSILAGDEQFF.

This clonotype occurred a few times. V and J are TRBV6-4 and TRBJ2-1; 8 bases fit TRBD2. Germline V lookup: CDR1 MRHNA, CDR2 SNTAGT. This CDR3 is 15 amino acids long. Germline trimming cut 5 bases from V and 4 bases from J; bases unmatched to any gene: 7. The CDR3 spells CASSPIAGRYNEQFF. CDR3 nucleotide sequence: TGTGCCAGCAGTCCCATAGCGGGAAGATACAATGAGCAGTTCTTC.

This clonotype was picked up many times. This chain connects TRBV2 to TRBJ2-5; tentatively, D is TRBD2 (5 bases). This CDR3 contains 12 residues. Germline values: CDR1 SNHLY, CDR2 FYNNEI. V lost 7 bases and J lost 6, with 12 bases in between. This CDR3 reads CASTSLAQTQYF. The CDR3 bases are TGTGCCAGCACTAGCCTTGCTCAGACCCAGTACTTC.

The gene calls are TRBV15 and TRBJ2-1; TRBD2 matches 9 bases. The CDR3 has 16 residues. J lost 9 bases, V lost 3 bases, and 12 bases had no gene match. Germline assignment: CDR1 LNHNV and CDR2 YYDKDF (reference sequence). CDR3 coding DNA: TGTGCCACCAGCAGGCCAGCGGGAGGTCTTGTCGCTGAGCAGTTCTTC. Residues: CATSRPAGGLVAEQFF.

CDR3 amino acids: CASSPGNVRTYEQYF. DNA for the CDR3: TGTGCCAGCAGCCCTGGAAATGTGAGAACCTACGAGCAGTACTTC. The chain couples TRBV7-8 to TRBJ2-7; D gene ambiguous. The V end was cut by 5 bases, the J end by 2 bases, with 16 bases between. The CDR3 is 15 amino acids. In germline, CDR1 is SGHVS, CDR2 FQNEAQ. The full variable domain, its missing parts supplied by reference TRBV7-8 and TRBJ2-7, is GAGVSQSPRYKVAKRGQDVALRCDPISGHVSLFWYQQALGQGPEFLTYFQNEAQLDKSGLPSDRFFAERPEGSVSTLKIQRTQQEDSAVYLCASSPGNVRTYEQYFGPGTRLTVT.

In its sample, this clonotype was seen many times. V usage is TRBV12-3 or TRBV12-4 and J usage is TRBJ2-1, with TRBD2 matching over 14 bases. The CDR3 extends over 16 amino acids. The V gene end was trimmed by 1 base and the J gene end by 6 bases; junction bases not matched to a gene: 2. The CDR3 DNA reads as TGTGCCAGCAGTTTAGAGACTAGCGGGAGGGGCAATGAGCAGTTCTTC. Its translation is CASSLETSGRGNEQFF.

The sample holds a few counts of this clonotype. In DNA form, the CDR3 reads TGTGCCAGCAGCCGAACATTTAACACCGGGGAGCTGTTTTTT. Its translation is CASSRTFNTGELFF. This chain uses TRBV9 with TRBJ2-2, with D unresolved. The CDR3 has 14 amino acids. The V end was cut by 4 bases, the J end by 2 bases, with 9 bases between. Germline V gives CDR1 SGDLS, CDR2 YYNGEE. Looking up the rest from reference TRBV9 and TRBJ2-2 gives the full variable domain: DSGVTQTPKHLITATGQRVTLRCSPRSGDLSVYWYQQSLDQGLQFLIQYYNGEERAKGNILERFSAQQFPDLHSELNLSSLELGDSALYFCASSRTFNTGELFFGEGSRLTVL.

This clonotype was seen at least ten times. The CDR3 region is CASSLDTGQVMNTGELFF. The CDR3 coding sequence is TGCGCCAGCAGCTTGGACACCGGACAGGTGATGAACACCGGGGAGCTGTTTTTT. J is TRBJ2-2 and V is TRBV5-1; TRBD1 aligns across 7 bases. The CDR3 contains 18 residues. Germline V gene sequence: CDR1 SGHRS, CDR2 YFSETQ. J gave up 1 base and V 0 bases, and 9 bases lay outside the gene matches.

This chain uses TRBV14 with TRBJ2-2; D may be TRBD1 (5 bases). Between the trimmed V and J ends, which lost 4 bases and 3 bases, there was a span of 12 bases. The CDR3 totals 15 residues. The germline CDR1 and CDR2 sequences are SGHDN and FVKESK. The CDR3 is CASSLRRVDTGELFF. Written as DNA, the CDR3 is TGTGCCAGCAGCCTTCGCAGGGTCGACACCGGGGAGCTGTTTTTT.

This chain links TRBV20-1 with TRBJ2-7; 9 positions agree with TRBD2. The germline CDR1 and CDR2 sequences are DFQATT and SNEGSKA (reference sequence). V lost 0 bases and J lost 3; bases outside the gene matches: 6. The CDR3 spans 15 residues. CDR3 loop: CSARDLASGIYEQYF. CDR3 nucleotide sequence: TGCAGTGCTAGAGATTTGGCTAGCGGGATCTACGAGCAGTACTTC.

The chain uses TRBV5-1 and TRBJ2-3; 8 bases agree with TRBD1. The J segment lost 2 bases and the V segment lost 0 bases, leaving 8 bases of the junction unmatched. CDR1 SGHRS and CDR2 YFSETQ come from the germline V gene. This CDR3 comprises 17 residues. CDR3 DNA: TGCGCCAGCAGCTTGGGTCTTTGGACAGGGCCCACAGATACGCAGTATTTT. Translation: CASSLGLWTGPTDTQYF.

This clonotype was detected ten times or more. This chain uses TRBV29-1 with TRBJ1-1; the D gene is possibly TRBD1 (6 bases). The CDR3 is made up of 15 amino acids. Trimming took off 0 bases at V and 5 bases at J, with 16 bases between the two ends. Germline CDR1 SQVTM, CDR2 ANQGSEA. This CDR3 is CSVEERGRGGTEAFF. CDR3 coding DNA: TGCAGCGTTGAAGAGCGGGGCAGGGGAGGGACTGAAGCTTTCTTT. Full variable domain (remainder filled in from reference TRBV29-1 and TRBJ1-1): SAVISQKPSRDICQRGTSLTIQCQVDSQVTMMFWYRQQPGQSLTLIATANQGSEATYESGFVIDKFPISRPNLTFSTLTVSNMSPEDSSIYLCSVEERGRGGTEAFFGQGTRLTVV.

Only a few counts were recorded for this clonotype. Here the CDR3 reads CATSRLAGVETQYF. DNA of the CDR3: TGTGCCACCAGCAGACTAGCGGGAGTAGAGACCCAGTACTTC. The V and J genes are TRBV15 and TRBJ2-5; 10 bases are a match to TRBD2. With V trimmed by 2 bases and J by 4 bases, 1 base remained unmatched. The CDR3 totals 14 residues. CDR1 and CDR2 (germline): LNHNV, YYDKDF (reference sequence).

The V gene is TRBV12-3 or TRBV12-4, the J gene TRBJ2-1; the match to TRBD2 covers 12 bases. This CDR3 region has 12 residues. For the CDR3, the DNA is TGTGCGTTTGCACTAGCGGGAGGTGAGCAGTTCTTC. This sequence encodes CAFALAGGEQFF.

The rearrangement links TRBV20-1 to TRBJ2-2, with a weak D call TRBD2 (5 bases). The CDR3 covers 14 residues. Trimming removed 0 bases at V and 6 bases at J, with 11 bases between. Germline CDR1 reads DFQATT; CDR2 reads SNEGSKA (reference sequence). The CDR3 loop reads CSARDGMGSGELFF. CDR3 DNA: TGCAGTGCTAGAGACGGGATGGGGTCCGGGGAGCTGTTTTTT.

V is TRBV27 and J is TRBJ2-7, with D perhaps matching TRBD1 or TRBD2 (5 bases each). V lost 4 bases to trimming and J lost 4 bases, with 23 bases between them. The germline V gene has CDR1 MNHEY and CDR2 SMNVEV (reference sequence). The CDR3 totals 17 residues. CDR3 sequence (DNA): TGTGCCAGCAGTTACCCTAGACTCGGGACCTTAAAATACGAGCAGTACGTC. Its protein is CASSYPRLGTLKYEQYV.

Details on this clonotype: An end of the junction does not agree with germline; a read error may underlie this. V is TRBV7-9 and J is TRBJ2-3; D is perhaps TRBD1 (5 bases). The CDR3 has 13 residues. CDR1 and CDR2 (germline): SEHNR, FQNEAQ (reference sequence). CDR3 amino acids: CVSRVMSTDEQYF. The DNA for the CDR3 is TGTGTCAGCAGGGTTATGTCGACAGACGAGCAGTATTTT.

This clonotype appeared many times. The V gene is TRBV5-1, the J gene TRBJ2-7, with 7 bases identical to TRBD1. Unmatched junction bases numbered 12, after V lost 3 bases and J lost 3 bases. The germline CDR1 and CDR2 sequences are SGHRS and YFSETQ. CDR3 length equals 16 residues. The CDR3 spells CASSSPSQRGLYEQYV. In DNA, the CDR3 is TGCGCCAGCAGCTCACCCTCTCAGAGGGGGCTCTACGAGCAGTACGTC.

This clonotype has only a few counts. The chain has TRBV25-1 and TRBJ2-1; 9 bases agree with TRBD2. The CDR3 sequence is 15 residues long. The V gene's germline CDR1 is MGHDK and CDR2 SYGVNS. V dropped 8 bases and J dropped 7; count of bases not matched to a gene: 12. The DNA for the CDR3 is TGTGCCAGCGAACCCCCGGGACTAGCTTTTAATGAGCAGTTCTTC. Its translation: CASEPPGLAFNEQFF.

DNA for the CDR3: TGCGCCAGCAGCCCGGACAGGGGGCAGGGCGAGCAGTACGTC. Its translation: CASSPDRGQGEQYV. The rearrangement links TRBV5-1 to TRBJ2-7; TRBD1 matches 11 bases. The CDR3 runs 14 residues. Germline V gives CDR1 SGHRS, CDR2 YFSETQ. The trim removed 4 bases at V and 6 bases at J, leaving 6 bases unmatched.

The rearrangement joins TRBV10-3 to TRBJ2-5, with TRBD2 identical over 8 bases. CDR1 is ENHRY and CDR2 is SYGVKD in the germline V gene. This CDR3 has 14 residues. Trimming at V came to 10 bases and at J to 5 bases, leaving 12 bases not matched to a gene. The CDR3 bases are TGTGCCACCTGTTGTAGCGGGATGTTGGAGACCCAGTACTTC. Its protein product is CATCCSGMLETQYF.